Included here is one TCR beta chain sequence, with context. This specimen belongs to a study of memory CD4+ T cells and cytomegalovirus serostatus. The sort gate was single viable CD3+CD4+CD8-CD45RO+ cells for memory CD4+ T cells. CMV serostatus came from serum IgG against pp150, pp28, p38, p52. Using immunoSEQ multiplex PCR, the repertoire was profiled, and TCRdb retains in-frame clones only, with some absent. The sample lists tens of thousands of clones, 80% to 85% occurring once. The CDR3 extends over 19 amino acids. In germline, CDR1 is SGHNT, CDR2 YENEEA. V was cut by 4 bases and J by 0 bases, with 24 bases left in between.

This TCR was sampled from an adult in good health and CMV-seropositive. Sequencing was carried out using memory CD4+ T cells from blood. This chain connects TRBV11-3 to TRBJ1-2; D perhaps matches TRBD1 (6 bases). The CDR3 sequence is CASSSAGGGRILSNYGYTF. CDR3 DNA sequence: TGTGCCAGCAGCTCAGCCGGGGGGGGGCGCATCCTGTCTAACTATGGCTACACCTTC.